This passage covers 25 T cell receptor beta chains from one sample sequenced in a study of vaccination and CD4 T cells after COVID-19 (dated by TCRdb to 2022 to 2024). Receptor libraries were prepared by PCR. The listed sequencing device is Illumina iSeq 100. DNA from cultured CD4+ T cells was subjected to TCR sequencing with the Oncomine TCR Beta short-read assay at the Johns Hopkins FTIC core. The raw public reads went through TCRdb reprocessing: fastp at Q25, MiXCR clone calling, in-frame beta chains kept. All rows with the same CDR3 protein become a single entry with the most common DNA and genes. This sample holds about 14,000 distinct CDR3 sequences; roughly 27% were observed only once. Roughly 15% of the sample is taken by the ten largest. No antigen has been identified for these receptors. The treatment or condition label, read with the paper, signifies: roughly ten-day PBMC culture with coronavirus spike peptide pools or control peptides (ViraFEST assay).

Sequencing used cultured CD4+ T cells from blood. The receptors here all came from a human donor with COVID-19.

The chain employs TRBV6-1 and TRBJ2-1; 7 bases align to TRBD2. This CDR3 is 14 amino acids long. J lost 8 bases, V lost 5 bases, and 9 bases had no gene match. Germline assignment: CDR1 MNHNS and CDR2 SASEGT. The chain's CDR3 is CASSPHRGRDEQFF. CDR3 in DNA: TGTGCCAGCAGTCCACATCGGGGGAGGGATGAGCAGTTCTTC.

This clonotype is medium-sized by share. The gene calls are TRBV30 and TRBJ2-5; perhaps TRBD1 as D (6 bases). V was trimmed by 0 bases and J by 3 bases, leaving 8 bases between them. The CDR3 runs 13 residues. Germline lookup yields CDR1 GTSNPN and CDR2 SVGIG (reference sequence). CDR3 nucleotide sequence: TGTGCCTGGAGTGTGGGACAAAAAGAGACCCAGTACTTC. It is translated as CAWSVGQKETQYF.

The chain has TRBV19 and TRBJ1-2, with unresolved D. Trimming took 3 bases from V and 3 from J, leaving 8 bases between them. Germline-derived CDR1 and CDR2 are LNHDA and SQIVND (reference sequence). The CDR3 runs to 13 residues. The CDR3 DNA follows: TGTGCCAGTAGTATGAGGGTCCACTATGGCTACACCTTC. Translated: CASSMRVHYGYTF.

This chain joins TRBV12-3 or TRBV12-4 and TRBJ2-2; maybe TRBD1 (6 bases). V shed 0 bases and J shed 1 base, with 12 bases lying between them. The CDR3 totals 17 residues. CDR3: CASSLALDSLNTGELFF. CDR3 sequence (DNA): TGTGCCAGCAGTTTAGCCTTGGACAGTTTGAACACCGGGGAGCTGTTTTTT.

This clonotype ranks as large. This chain connects TRBV10-3 to TRBJ1-5; D is unresolved. Per germline, CDR1 ENHRY and CDR2 SYGVKD. V lost 5 bases to trimming and J lost 2 bases, with 10 bases between them. This CDR3 region has 14 residues. Here the CDR3 reads CAISRRRGNQPQHF. CDR3 nucleotide sequence: TGTGCCATCAGTCGGAGACGGGGCAATCAGCCCCAGCATTTT.

CDR3 protein: CARSYAGCETQYF. CDR3 DNA: TGTGCCAGAAGCTACGCGGGGTGCGAGACCCAGTACTTC. The chain joins TRBV5-3 to TRBJ2-5; tentatively, D is TRBD2 (6 bases). TRBV5-3 counts as an open reading frame of uncertain function. Deletions cut 3 bases from V and 5 bases from J, with 11 bases between. This CDR3 comprises 13 residues.

The chain uses TRBV5-4 and TRBJ2-1, with D unclear. Trimming pared 2 bases from V and 1 base from J, leaving 10 bases between. CDR1 is SGHNT, CDR2 YYREEE, per germline (reference sequence). This CDR3 comprises 15 residues. The CDR3 spells CASSFDPLSYNEQFF. The CDR3 DNA reads TGTGCCAGCAGCTTCGACCCTTTATCCTACAATGAGCAGTTCTTC.

This clonotype was observed a single time. This chain connects TRBV28 to TRBJ2-2; D remains unclear. V dropped 5 bases and J dropped 6 bases, with 4 bases sitting between them. The CDR3 is 11 residues long. Looked up from germline, CDR1 is MDHEN and CDR2 is SYDVKM. The CDR3 loop is CASSPSGELFF. The CDR3 DNA sequence: TGTGCCAGCAGTCCGTCCGGGGAGCTGTTTTTT.

This sequence joins TRBV5-1 and TRBJ1-3, with unresolved D. V lost 0 bases and J lost 0, with 4 bases in between. The V gene's germline CDR1 is SGHRS and CDR2 YFSETQ. This CDR3 comprises 14 residues. The CDR3 protein is CASSLGGSGNTIYF. CDR3 bases: TGCGCCAGCAGCTTGGGGGGCTCTGGAAACACCATATATTTT.

V is TRBV7-6 and J is TRBJ2-3; D is perhaps TRBD1 (6 bases). The CDR3 runs to 13 residues. V was trimmed by 3 bases and J by 5 bases, leaving 9 bases between them. The V gene's germline CDR1 is SGHVS and CDR2 FNYEAQ. CDR3 residues: CASSFKQGDTQYF. CDR3 bases: TGTGCCAGCAGCTTCAAACAGGGAGATACGCAGTATTTT.

The chain employs TRBV6-1 and TRBJ1-5; 10 bases are shared with TRBD1. The CDR3 has 16 residues. The germline V gene has CDR1 MNHNS and CDR2 SASEGT. V dropped 6 bases and J dropped 1; count of bases not matched to a gene: 6. CDR3 region: CASRPGQGISNQPQHF. CDR3 in DNA: TGTGCCAGCAGACCGGGACAGGGGATCAGCAATCAGCCCCAGCATTTT.

This sequence joins TRBV9 and TRBJ1-1; D not certain. V dropped 0 bases and J dropped 6 bases, with 18 bases sitting between them. This CDR3 comprises 16 residues. In germline, CDR1 is SGDLS, CDR2 YYNGEE. DNA for the CDR3: TGTGCCAGCAGCGTAGGGGCAGGCCCATCACACGCTGAAGCTTTCTTT. This codes for CASSVGAGPSHAEAFF.

The chain carries TRBV4-2 and TRBJ2-1; 9 positions agree with TRBD2. Germline CDR1 reads LGHNA; CDR2 reads YNFKEQ. There are 15 residues in the CDR3. V was pared by 0 bases and J by 7 bases, with 4 bases of the junction left unmatched. The CDR3 loop reads CASSQDGRGGNEQFF. The CDR3 DNA follows: TGTGCCAGCAGCCAAGACGGGCGGGGGGGTAATGAGCAGTTCTTC.

The V and J genes are TRBV19 and TRBJ1-3; a possible D gene is TRBD1 (5 bases). The CDR3 has 15 residues. V gave up 6 bases and J gave up 2 bases, with 14 bases separating them. The germline gives CDR1 LNHDA, CDR2 SQIVND (reference sequence). The DNA of the CDR3 is TGTGCCAGTAGAGGGACTGGGGCTCCTGGAAACACCATATATTTT. Its protein product is CASRGTGAPGNTIYF.

For this clonotype: The junction and the germline gene differ at one end; a read error may be behind it. This chain joins TRBV7-3 and TRBJ2-5; D is unclear. The length of the CDR3 is 13 residues. Per germline, CDR1 SGHTA and CDR2 FQGTGA. The DNA for the CDR3 is TGTGCCGTCGATCCGCGGAACCAAGAGGCCCAGTACTTC. Protein: CAVDPRNQEAQYF.

This clonotype occurred a few times. A read error may produce the germline difference seen at one junction end. The chain has TRBV20-1 and TRBJ1-5, with D hard to call. CDR1 and CDR2 (germline): DFQATT, SNEGSKA (reference sequence). The CDR3 is made up of 13 amino acids. CDR3: CSARGQERSPQHF. CDR3 bases: TGCAGTGCAAGAGGGCAGGAGAGGTCGCCCCAGCATTTT.

This clonotype was observed a few times. The chain employs TRBV19 and TRBJ2-4; D is ambiguous. CDR1 is LNHDA, CDR2 SQIVND, per germline (reference sequence). The CDR3 contains 17 residues. With 2 bases removed from V and 0 bases from J, the gap between germline ends came to 14 bases. CDR3 loop: CASSIIASGLAKNIQYF. In nucleotides, the CDR3 is TGTGCCAGTAGTATAATTGCTTCGGGCCTAGCCAAAAACATTCAGTACTTC.

This clonotype was observed a single time. This chain connects TRBV7-9 to TRBJ2-7; TRBD2 aligns across 12 bases. The J segment lost 6 bases and the V segment lost 5 bases, leaving 8 bases of the junction unmatched. The CDR3 has 15 amino acids. In germline, CDR1 is SEHNR, CDR2 FQNEAQ (reference sequence). The CDR3 reads CASSVLTSGGGEQYF. CDR3 nucleotides: TGTGCCAGCAGCGTCTTGACTAGCGGGGGCGGCGAGCAGTACTTC.

The chain combines TRBV20-1 with TRBJ2-7; 10 bases are a match to TRBD2. The CDR3 runs 19 residues. CDR1 is DFQATT, CDR2 SNEGSKA, per germline (reference sequence). V shed 3 bases and J 0 bases; nucleotides not matched to a gene: 17. CDR3 DNA: TGCAGTGCTAGTAGCGCCTCCATTTTATCTAGCGGGGGCTCCTACGAGCAGTACTTC. As protein: CSASSASILSSGGSYEQYF.

On this clonotype: A junction boundary mismatches the germline segment, possibly from a read error. The chain carries TRBV6-1 and TRBJ1-2, with D tentatively TRBD1 (5 bases). This CDR3 spans 12 amino acids. Germline V lookup: CDR1 MNHNS, CDR2 SASEGT. The CDR3 reads CASSRGGEGFTF. CDR3 bases: TGTGCCAGCAGCCGGGGGGGTGAGGGCTTCACCTTC.

This clonotype came up a few times. The chain combines TRBV5-8 with TRBJ1-5; D is possibly TRBD1 (5 bases). V was clipped by 6 bases and J by 8 bases, with 18 bases between them. From germline, CDR1 is SGHTS and CDR2 YDEGEE. CDR3 size: 14 residues. In DNA, the CDR3 is TGTGCCAGCATTCGTGGGGGAATTAGTGAGCCCCAGCATTTT. This gives the protein CASIRGGISEPQHF.

This clonotype was counted a few times. This chain uses TRBV6-1 with TRBJ2-2, with 7 bases identical to TRBD1. The J segment lost 4 bases and the V segment lost 7 bases, leaving 9 bases of the junction unmatched. Germline CDR1 MNHNS, CDR2 SASEGT. CDR3 length equals 15 residues. CDR3: CASIRDRDRTGELFF. The CDR3 bases are TGTGCCAGCATTCGTGACAGGGACCGCACCGGGGAGCTGTTTTTT.

The V call is TRBV18, the J call TRBJ2-2; maybe TRBD1 (5 bases). In germline, CDR1 is KGHSH, CDR2 LQKENI. Deletions cut 3 bases from V and 6 bases from J, with 5 bases between. The CDR3 sequence is 12 residues long. The CDR3 DNA sequence: TGTGCCAGCTCACCGACAGCCGGGGAGCTGTTTTTT. It encodes CASSPTAGELFF. The whole variable domain, filled in from reference TRBV18 and TRBJ2-2, reads NAGVMQNPRHLVRRRGQEARLRCSPMKGHSHVYWYRQLPEEGLKFMVYLQKENIIDESGMPKERFSAEFPKEGPSILRIQQVVRGDSAAYFCASSPTAGELFFGEGSRLTVL.

This clonotype was recorded a few times. The chain uses TRBV6-2 or TRBV6-3 and TRBJ1-2, with no clear D. The ends were cut back, 6 bases at V and 5 bases at J, with 10 bases in the middle. Germline CDR1 and CDR2: MNHEY and SVGEGT. The CDR3 sequence is 12 residues long. In DNA, the CDR3 is TGTGCCAGCAGCCAAGACCCTTATGGCTACACCTTC. Amino acid sequence: CASSQDPYGYTF.

This clonotype came up a few times. This chain uses TRBV2 with TRBJ1-5; D uncertain. The CDR3 is made up of 15 amino acids. Germline V gene lookup returns CDR1 SNHLY and CDR2 FYNNEI. Trimming removed 1 base at V and 4 bases at J, with 11 bases between. CDR3 sequence reads: CASSEEAVLNQPQHF. The CDR3 region has the DNA TGTGCCAGCAGTGAAGAAGCAGTCCTTAATCAGCCCCAGCATTTT.